This T cell receptor beta chain was recorded in a study of shared clonotypes between healthy human individuals. Study-level information: Three plates were used per donor for CD4 naive, three for CD4 memory, two for CD8 naive and one for CD8 memory.

The J segment lost 8 bases and the V segment lost 0 bases, leaving 19 bases of the junction unmatched. The CDR3 contains 19 residues. The V gene's germline CDR1 is MNHEY and CDR2 SMNVEV (reference sequence). Study-wide findings and caveats: In contrast to clonotypes shared by all four donors, non-shared clonotypes had lower generation probabilities. With few donors, the genetic and exposure-history diversity represented was limited.

The table came from immunoSEQ multiplex PCR; TCRdb's copy has only in-frame clones and leaves some out. This sample has roughly 2.2 million clones, with approximately 95% found just once. About this clone: Its target is unknown.

The TCR comes from a man aged 18 to 29 in good health. Some clones in this sample may be carry-over from other donors' samples. The sample was naive CD4+ T cells from PBMCs. Subset described: CD45RA+ positively selected. This chain connects TRBV27 to TRBJ2-3; 8 bases map to TRBD2. Here the CDR3 reads CASSLSPTGGGGTKGTQYF. The CDR3 nucleotides are TGTGCCAGCAGTTTATCCCCCACGGGGGGGGGCGGAACCAAGGGTACGCAGTATTTT.